The 21 T cell receptor beta chains reported below all come from one sample, sequenced in a study of T cell clones after liver transplantation. Measured with immunoSEQ multiplex PCR; TCRdb has only the in-frame clones, and not every one. The sample has fewer than 70,000 clones; about 70% are singletons. Source: CD4+ T cells from blood, taken before liver transplant. The origin of the receptors is a human donor who received a liver transplant.

The rearrangement links TRBV6-1 to TRBJ1-6, with 7 bases identical to TRBD1. The junction had 10 bases not matched to a gene; V was cut back by 11 bases and J by 9 bases. The CDR3 extends over 13 amino acids. Germline V gene data show CDR1 as MNHNS and CDR2 as SASEGT. This chain's CDR3 is CAVRTGWSSPLHF. CDR3 sequence (DNA): TGTGCCGTTCGGACAGGCTGGAGTTCACCCCTCCACTTT.

This clone was observed once. The chain employs TRBV30 and TRBJ2-5, with TRBD1 identical over 8 bases. The CDR3 is 14 residues long. CDR1 and CDR2 from the germline V gene are GTSNPN and SVGIG (reference sequence). J was trimmed by 4 bases and V by 5 bases; bases with no gene match: 9. The CDR3 bases are TGTGCCTGGGGGTTACAGGGGGTTGGAGAGACCCAGTACTTC. Translated: CAWGLQGVGETQYF. Drawing the rest from reference TRBV30 and TRBJ2-5, the complete variable domain is SQTIHQWPATLVQPVGSPLSLECTVEGTSNPNLYWYRQAAGRGLQLLFYSVGIGQISSEVPQNLSASRPQDRQFILSSKKLLLSDSGFYLCAWGLQGVGETQYFGPGTRLLVL.

The chain employs TRBV2 and TRBJ1-6; TRBD1 agrees at 9 bases. After removal of 6 bases from V and 5 bases from J, the junction contained 8 bases not matched to a gene. CDR1 is SNHLY and CDR2 is FYNNEI in the germline V gene. CDR3 size: 16 residues. The CDR3 loop is CASRRDRGYDNSPLHF. The DNA for the CDR3 is TGTGCCAGCAGGCGCGACAGGGGGTATGATAATTCACCCCTCCACTTT. Looking up the rest from reference TRBV2 and TRBJ1-6 gives the full variable domain: EPEVTQTPSHQVTQMGQEVILRCVPISNHLYFYWYRQILGQKVEFLVSFYNNEISEKSEIFDDQFSVERPDGSNFTLKIRSTKLEDSAMYFCASRRDRGYDNSPLHFGNGTRLTVT.

Only one count was recorded for this clone. V is TRBV15 and J is TRBJ2-7; 12 bases match TRBD2. Germline values: CDR1 LNHNV, CDR2 YYDKDF (reference sequence). The CDR3 has 13 residues. V dropped 8 bases and J dropped 2; count of bases not matched to a gene: 1. The CDR3 DNA follows: TGTGCCACCCGACTAGCGGGGGCCTACGAGCAGTACTTC. This gives the protein CATRLAGAYEQYF.

The rearrangement links TRBV16 to TRBJ1-6, with 9 bases aligning to TRBD1. CDR3 length: 17 residues. J lost 8 bases, V lost 1 base, and 9 bases had no gene match. Germline V CDR1 and CDR2: KGHSY, FQNENV. CDR3 region: CASSQFPRDRVDSPLHF. In nucleotides, the CDR3 is TGTGCCAGCAGCCAATTCCCGAGGGACAGGGTTGATTCACCCCTCCACTTT.

The table lists this clone with a few counts. This chain links TRBV5-8 with TRBJ2-5; maybe TRBD1 (6 bases). CDR1 SGHTS and CDR2 YDEGEE come from the germline V gene. Trimming pared 2 bases from V and 5 bases from J, leaving 16 bases between. The CDR3 is 15 residues long. For the CDR3, the DNA is TGTGCCAGCAGCTTAAGGACAGTCCTGAAGGAGACCCAGTACTTC. Its protein is CASSLRTVLKETQYF.

J is TRBJ1-1 and V is TRBV12-5, with TRBD1 as a possible D gene (5 bases). This CDR3 region has 12 residues. V lost 6 bases, J lost 10 bases, and 15 bases lay in between. Germline lookup yields CDR1 LGHNT and CDR2 FRNRAP. The CDR3 here is CASGPGGERAFF. The CDR3 nucleotides are TGTGCTAGTGGCCCGGGGGGGGAAAGAGCTTTCTTT.

The rearrangement uses TRBV5-1 and TRBJ1-5; D gene unclear. The V gene's germline CDR1 is SGHRS and CDR2 YFSETQ. This CDR3 has 14 residues. The V gene lost 0 bases and the J gene lost 3 bases, with 7 bases spanning the gap. CDR3 sequence reads: CASSLGSNNQPQHF. The CDR3 bases are TGCGCCAGCAGCTTGGGCAGTAACAATCAGCCCCAGCATTTT.

This sequence joins TRBV4-1 and TRBJ1-6; 7 nucleotides line up with TRBD1. The J segment lost 0 bases and the V segment lost 2 bases, leaving 4 bases of the junction unmatched. The germline CDR1 and CDR2 sequences are MGHRA and YSYEKL. CDR3 length: 17 amino acids. The CDR3 is CASSQWAGGSYNSPLHF. CDR3 DNA sequence: TGCGCCAGCAGCCAATGGGCAGGGGGCTCCTATAATTCACCCCTCCACTTT.

J is TRBJ2-7 and V is TRBV5-1; TRBD1 might be the D (6 bases). The CDR3 is made up of 15 amino acids. Germline CDR1 reads SGHRS; CDR2 reads YFSETQ. V gave up 4 bases and J gave up 4 bases, with 18 bases separating them. The DNA of the CDR3 is TGCGCCAGCAGCCCCTCGCTGGGGGCTCTGTACGAGCAGTACTTC. It specifies CASSPSLGALYEQYF.

CDR3 amino acids: CASSSTGTGGNGYTF. As DNA, the CDR3 is TGTGCCAGCAGCTCTACCGGGACGGGGGGAAATGGCTACACCTTC. The J gene is TRBJ1-2, the V gene TRBV6-5; D perhaps matches TRBD1 (5 bases). V was shortened by 6 bases and J by 6 bases, with 20 bases between the two germline ends. CDR1 and CDR2 from the germline V gene are MNHEY and SVGAGI. The CDR3 is made up of 15 amino acids.

This clone came up a few times. The gene calls are TRBV4-1 and TRBJ2-2; the match to TRBD2 covers 7 bases. Germline trimming cut 1 base from V and 0 bases from J; bases unmatched to any gene: 2. Germline V gene sequence: CDR1 MGHRA, CDR2 YSYEKL. The CDR3 spans 16 residues. CDR3 nucleotide sequence: TGCGCCAGCAGCCAAGCGAGCGGGGCGAACACCGGGGAGCTGTTTTTT. It codes for CASSQASGANTGELFF.

This clone has more than one count but fewer than ten. The V gene is TRBV7-7, the J gene TRBJ2-7; 7 bases align to TRBD1. Germline V gene data show CDR1 as SSHAT and CDR2 as FNYEAQ (reference sequence). The CDR3 sequence is 15 residues long. V was pared by 0 bases and J by 0 bases, with 2 bases of the junction left unmatched. The CDR3 reads CASSLATGSSYEQYF. In nucleotides, the CDR3 is TGTGCCAGCAGCTTAGCGACAGGGTCCTCCTACGAGCAGTACTTC. The variable domain in full, with the rest retrieved from reference TRBV7-7 and TRBJ2-7, is GAGVSQSPRYKVTKRGQDVTLRCDPISSHATLYWYQQALGQGPEFLTYFNYEAQPDKSGLPSDRFSAERPEGSISTLTIQRTEQRDSAMYRCASSLATGSSYEQYFGPGTRLTVT.

This clone was found a few times. The chain has TRBV7-9 and TRBJ1-1, with no clear D. This CDR3 has 11 amino acids. Germline V gene data show CDR1 as SEHNR and CDR2 as FQNEAQ (reference sequence). The V end lost 1 base, the J end lost 8 bases, and 5 bases lay between the germline ends. CDR3 protein: CASSLDREAFF. CDR3 nucleotides: TGTGCCAGCAGCTTAGACCGGGAAGCTTTCTTT.

This sequence joins TRBV30 and TRBJ2-6; 9 nucleotides line up with TRBD1. CDR1 and CDR2 (germline): GTSNPN, SVGIG (reference sequence). The CDR3 sequence is 18 residues long. The J segment lost 4 bases and the V segment lost 2 bases, leaving 12 bases of the junction unmatched. The CDR3 here is CAWSSGTGRLVGANVLTF. CDR3 DNA sequence: TGTGCCTGGAGTTCCGGGACAGGGCGATTAGTCGGGGCCAACGTCCTGACTTTC.

In this sample, this clone turned up a few times. This rearrangement joins TRBV2 to TRBJ2-7, with 9 positions matching TRBD1. This CDR3 has 14 residues. The germline CDR1 and CDR2 sequences are SNHLY and FYNNEI. V lost 4 bases and J lost 2; bases outside the gene matches: 3. The CDR3 coding sequence is TGTGCCAGCAGTGGGGACAGGGCCCCCTACGAGCAGTACTTC. Translated: CASSGDRAPYEQYF.

This clone was found a few times. This chain connects TRBV5-4 to TRBJ1-1, with TRBD1 identical over 7 bases. The V segment lost 4 bases and the J segment 1 base; nucleotides outside the gene matches: 4. The CDR3 is 14 amino acids. In germline, CDR1 is SGHNT, CDR2 YYREEE (reference sequence). The CDR3 sequence: CASSPGQQNTEAFF. CDR3 in DNA: TGTGCCAGCAGCCCGGGACAGCAGAACACTGAAGCTTTCTTT.

V gene TRBV6-5 combines with J gene TRBJ1-2; 12 nucleotides match TRBD1. Per germline, CDR1 MNHEY and CDR2 SVGAGI. V shed 0 bases, J shed 13 bases, and the junction held 9 bases outside the gene matches. This CDR3 region has 15 residues. This CDR3 reads CASSYSRRGQGAITF. The CDR3 nucleotides are TGTGCCAGCAGTTACTCGAGACGGGGACAGGGGGCAATCACCTTC.

This clone was observed once. The CDR3 coding sequence is TGCGCCAGCAGCTTGGAGGGTCACAGGGGGTTTCCCTACGAGCAGTACTTC. Translation gives CASSLEGHRGFPYEQYF. J is TRBJ2-7 and V is TRBV5-1; 8 bases align to TRBD1. Germline trimming cut 0 bases from V and 2 bases from J; bases unmatched to any gene: 10. The CDR3 has 17 amino acids. The V gene's germline CDR1 is SGHRS and CDR2 YFSETQ.

This chain joins TRBV6-5 and TRBJ1-4, with TRBD1 as a possible D gene (5 bases). The germline V and J ends were trimmed by 2 bases and 10 bases, with 11 bases remaining between them. Germline V gives CDR1 MNHEY, CDR2 SVGAGI. The CDR3 runs 13 residues. CDR3 coding DNA: TGTGCCAGCAGTTACACAGACAGTGGAAAACTGTTTTTT. It yields the protein CASSYTDSGKLFF.

This clone was counted only a few times. The chain carries TRBV19 and TRBJ2-7; 7 bases match TRBD1. Trimming at V came to 5 bases and at J to 0 bases, leaving 1 base not matched to a gene. From germline, CDR1 is LNHDA and CDR2 SQIVND (reference sequence). The CDR3 length is 13 residues. In DNA, the CDR3 is TGTGCCAGTAGTGACAGGGCCTCCTACGAGCAGTACTTC. Its protein product is CASSDRASYEQYF.